These T cell receptor beta chains were read from a single sample in a study of blood T cell repertoires in COVID-19. Assay used: immunoSEQ multiplex PCR; TCRdb lists only in-frame clones, some missing. The table has 100,000 to 120,000 clones, around 86% seen once. Sequenced sample: peripheral blood. Receptor source: a woman in her 70s with acute or convalescent COVID-19. The CDR3 runs from the conserved cysteine through the conserved F or W.

TRBV9	CASSVEVFTGNRAGTDTQYF
TRBV6-5	CASSYGGGSTDTQYF
TRBV28	CASSLKAAGTYNSPLHF
TRBV28	CASSLLGGAGANTGELFF
TRBV4-1	CASSQGGEQFF
TRBV23-1	CASSRSTEPYGYTF
TRBV28	CASIPTTNQPQHF
TRBV7-7	CASSPSGGVTDTQYF
TRBV25-1	CASSASWRLAESSYEQYF
TRBV11-2	CASSSLSRDTQYF
TRBV12-3/TRBV12-4	CASSLGQYGYTF
TRBV5-6	CASSSDRGLLDTQYF
TRBV6-5	CASTALTGWDGGYTF
TRBV28	CASSFVGTGTGYTF
TRBV25-1	CASRNRKNTEAFF
TRBV2	CANTNGREAEAFF
TRBV5-1	CASSLAWQGPNYGYTF
TRBV6-6	CASSQGQQNTEAFF
TRBV5-6	CASSLKGGRTDTQYF
TRBV28	CASSLSSPGQGFGYTF
TRBV19	CASSRTSGVREYQETQYF
TRBV5-1	CASSLEDRGDTIYF
TRBV7-6	CASSLLAGLPTSYNEQFF
TRBV29-1	CSVGTGSNQPQHF
TRBV7-3	CASSGTDRMNTEAFF
TRBV10-1	CASSEAGELFF
TRBV28	CASSLQGIYNSPLHF
TRBV3-1/TRBV3-2	CASSQEDRPAPLHF
TRBV28	CASSTSGIGRNEKLFF
TRBV19	CASGDRLGTGNTIYF
TRBV6-5	CASRTGQGTYEQYF
TRBV6-4	CASSDGRVSSYNEQFF
TRBV6-5	CASSSTGGRQPQHF
TRBV28	CASSQPGQRTDTQYF
TRBV3-1/TRBV3-2	CASSQVAGTYTEAFF
TRBV6-5	CASSYLRRENEKLFF
TRBV6-5	CASSWGQGLGYTF
TRBV14	CASSQQGGNSPLHF
TRBV19	CASSIGDRGAKNIQYF
TRBV20-1	CSAYRNEQFF
TRBV11-2	CASTFEGAWETQYF
TRBV7-9	CASSPNRPGQRNTGELFF
TRBV6-5	CASLGQGAGEQFF
TRBV29-1	CSVDRQGKANYGYTF
TRBV15	CATSKRWDNNSPLHF
TRBV2	CASSEGTGGLEQYF
TRBV5-5	CASSSTGEIQPQHF
TRBV24-1	CATRAESTDTQYF
TRBV4-1	CASSQEWQGVPNEKLFF
TRBV2	CAVLRDVRLSGYTF
TRBV28	CASSLTGTHTSGNTIYF
TRBV2	CASSDGALSGNTIYF
TRBV10-1	CASSDQRTGWETQYF
TRBV19	CASRTRAGTATLNEQFF
TRBV2	CASTVETDTQYF
TRBV6-5	CASSYSPGAKGNTIYF